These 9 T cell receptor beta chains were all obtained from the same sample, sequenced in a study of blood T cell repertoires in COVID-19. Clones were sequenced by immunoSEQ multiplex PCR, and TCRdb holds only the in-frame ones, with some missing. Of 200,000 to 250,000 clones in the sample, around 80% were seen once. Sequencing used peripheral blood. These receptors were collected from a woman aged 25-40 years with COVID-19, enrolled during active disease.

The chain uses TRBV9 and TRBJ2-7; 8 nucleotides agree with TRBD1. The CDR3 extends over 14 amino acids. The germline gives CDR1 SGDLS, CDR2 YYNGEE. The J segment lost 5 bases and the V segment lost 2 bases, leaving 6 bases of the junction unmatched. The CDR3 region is CASSVADRAHEQYF. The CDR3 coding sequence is TGTGCCAGCAGCGTCGCGGACAGGGCACACGAGCAGTACTTC.

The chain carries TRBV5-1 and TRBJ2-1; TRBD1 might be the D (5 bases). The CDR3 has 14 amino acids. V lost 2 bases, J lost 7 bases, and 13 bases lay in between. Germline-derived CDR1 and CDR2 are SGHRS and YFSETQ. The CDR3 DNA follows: TGCGCCAGCAGCTTCCAGGGTAAGGGTAATGAGCAGTTCTTC. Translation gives CASSFQGKGNEQFF.

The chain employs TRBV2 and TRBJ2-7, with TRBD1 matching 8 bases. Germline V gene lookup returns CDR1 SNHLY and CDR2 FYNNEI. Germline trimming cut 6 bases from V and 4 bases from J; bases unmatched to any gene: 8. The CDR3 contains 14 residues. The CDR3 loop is CASSSTGVVYEQYF. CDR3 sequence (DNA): TGTGCCAGCAGCTCGACAGGGGTCGTATACGAGCAGTACTTC.

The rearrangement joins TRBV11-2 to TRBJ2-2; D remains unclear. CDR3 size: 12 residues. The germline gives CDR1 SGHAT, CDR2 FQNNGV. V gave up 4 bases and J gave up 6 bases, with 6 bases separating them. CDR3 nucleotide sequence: TGTGCCAGCAGCTCTCAGTCCGGGGAGCTGTTTTTT. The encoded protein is CASSSQSGELFF.

Here the CDR3 DNA reads TGTGCCAGCAGCGTAGAGGCAGGGGCCGATGGAAACACCATATATTTT. Protein: CASSVEAGADGNTIYF. The chain links TRBV9 to TRBJ1-3; possible D gene TRBD1, 6 bases. The V end lost 0 bases, the J end lost 3 bases, and 13 bases lay between the germline ends. Germline values: CDR1 SGDLS, CDR2 YYNGEE. There are 16 residues in the CDR3.

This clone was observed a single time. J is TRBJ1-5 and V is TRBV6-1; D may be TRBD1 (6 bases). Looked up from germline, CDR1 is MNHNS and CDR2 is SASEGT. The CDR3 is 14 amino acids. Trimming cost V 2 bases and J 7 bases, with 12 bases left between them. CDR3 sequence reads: CASSEPGALQPQHF. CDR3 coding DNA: TGTGCCAGCAGTGAACCAGGGGCACTCCAGCCCCAGCATTTT.

The CDR3 spells CASRAGTGGALGTGELFF. CDR3 DNA: TGCGCCAGCAGGGCCGGGACAGGGGGCGCCCTGGGAACCGGGGAGCTGTTTTTT. The J gene is TRBJ2-2, the V gene TRBV5-1; 12 bases are shared with TRBD1. CDR1 and CDR2 (germline): SGHRS, YFSETQ. The CDR3 totals 18 residues. After removal of 5 bases from V and 5 bases from J, the junction contained 13 bases not matched to a gene.

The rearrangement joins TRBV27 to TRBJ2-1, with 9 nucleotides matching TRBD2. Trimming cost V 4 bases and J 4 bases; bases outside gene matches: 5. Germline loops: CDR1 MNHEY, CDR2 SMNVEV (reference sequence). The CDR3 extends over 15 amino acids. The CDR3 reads CASSSGTSSYNEQFF. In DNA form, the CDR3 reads TGTGCCAGCAGTTCTGGGACTAGCAGTTACAATGAGCAGTTCTTC.

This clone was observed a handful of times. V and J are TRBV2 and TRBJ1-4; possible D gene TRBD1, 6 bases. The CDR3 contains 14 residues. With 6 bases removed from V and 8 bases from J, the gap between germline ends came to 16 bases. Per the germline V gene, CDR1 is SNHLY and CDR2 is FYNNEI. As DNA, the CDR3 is TGTGCCAGCAGCGAGGGGGGGCTTGGAGAAAAACTGTTTTTT. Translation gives CASSEGGLGEKLFF.